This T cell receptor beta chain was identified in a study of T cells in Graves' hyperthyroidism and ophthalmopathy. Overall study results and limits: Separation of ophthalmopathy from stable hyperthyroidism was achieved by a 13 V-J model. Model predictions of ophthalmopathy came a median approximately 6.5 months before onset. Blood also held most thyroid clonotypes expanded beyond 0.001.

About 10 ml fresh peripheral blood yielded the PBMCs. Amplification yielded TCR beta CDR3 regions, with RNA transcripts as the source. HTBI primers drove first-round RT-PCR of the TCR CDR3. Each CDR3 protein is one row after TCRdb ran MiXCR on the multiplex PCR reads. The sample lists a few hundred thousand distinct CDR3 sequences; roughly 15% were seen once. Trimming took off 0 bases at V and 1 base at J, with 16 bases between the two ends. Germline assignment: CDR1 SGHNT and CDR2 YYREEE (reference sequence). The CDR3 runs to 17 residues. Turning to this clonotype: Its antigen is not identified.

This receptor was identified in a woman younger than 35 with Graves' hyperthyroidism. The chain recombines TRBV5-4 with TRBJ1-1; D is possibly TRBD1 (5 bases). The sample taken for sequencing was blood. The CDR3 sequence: CASSLVYYQGRNTEAFF. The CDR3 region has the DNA TGTGCCAGCAGCTTGGTATATTACCAGGGTCGGAACACTGAAGCTTTCTTT.